The rows below give T cell receptor beta chains drawn from one sample of a study of identical twins. TCRdb itself ran the 5' RACE reads through MiXCR, one entry per CDR3 protein. The sample carries about 490,000 distinct CDR3 sequences, over 12% recorded once. These records were also assigned to another study, of yellow fever vaccine responses in identical twins.

The sample was CD4+ T cells sorted from blood. The receptors here all came from a young woman in good health. Both conserved end residues are part of each CDR3. D genes are given only for firm matches. Expanded clones get a size class; other rows say once, few or many, or leave the size out.

>.|TRBV12-3/TRBV12-4|TRBJ2-3|TRBD2
CASRTSGEGTDTQYF
TGTGCCAGCAGAACTAGCGGAGAGGGCACAGATACGCAGTATTTT
>.|TRBV6-5|TRBJ2-1|.
CASSYGLPTYNEQFF
TGTGCCAGCAGTTACGGACTCCCCACTTACAATGAGCAGTTCTTC
>.|TRBV14|TRBJ2-2|TRBD1
CASSHPTGADTGELFF
TGTGCCAGCAGCCACCCGACAGGGGCTGACACCGGGGAGCTGTTTTTT
>.|TRBV15|TRBJ2-2|TRBD2
CATSRRLAGANTGELFF
TGTGCCACCAGCAGAAGACTAGCGGGGGCCAACACCGGGGAGCTGTTTTTT
>few|TRBV11-2|TRBJ1-2|.
CASSLNKGNYGYTF
TGTGCCAGCAGCTTAAATAAGGGAAACTATGGCTACACCTTC
>few|TRBV7-2|TRBJ2-7|.
CASTYGKSYEQYF
TGTGCCAGCACCTATGGGAAATCCTACGAGCAGTACTTC
>.|TRBV9|TRBJ2-1|.
CASSVESGRWDPYNEQFF
TGTGCCAGCAGCGTAGAATCAGGGAGATGGGACCCCTACAATGAGCAGTTCTTC
>.|TRBV4-2|TRBJ2-3|.
CASSPQGKRTDTQYF
TGTGCCAGCAGCCCGCAGGGGAAACGCACAGATACGCAGTATTTT
>.|TRBV29-1|TRBJ2-6|.
CSVVSGANVLTF
TGCAGCGTTGTCTCTGGGGCCAACGTCCTGACTTTC
>.|TRBV28|TRBJ1-6|.
CASSLLPVGFDSPLHF
TGTGCCAGCAGTTTACTCCCCGTTGGATTTGATTCACCCCTCCACTTT
>few|TRBV25-1|TRBJ2-1|.
CASSESGAGSYEQFF
TGTGCCAGCAGTGAATCCGGCGCAGGGAGCTATGAGCAGTTCTTC
>.|TRBV7-6|TRBJ2-1|.
CASSPGSVLYEQFF
TGTGCCAGCAGCCCCGGATCTGTCTTGTATGAGCAGTTCTTC
>.|TRBV5-5|TRBJ1-2|.
CASSLWEAYGYTF
TGTGCCAGCAGCTTGTGGGAGGCCTATGGCTACACCTTC
>few|TRBV6-2/TRBV6-3|TRBJ2-1|TRBD2
CASRPSGRAIEQFF
TGTGCCAGCAGGCCTAGCGGGAGGGCCATTGAGCAGTTCTTC
>.|TRBV2|TRBJ2-2|TRBD2
CASSGGGSDTGELFF
TGTGCCAGCAGTGGGGGGGGATCGGACACCGGGGAGCTGTTTTTT
>.|TRBV27|TRBJ2-1|.
CASSTEEKSEQFF
TGTGCCAGCAGTACGGAGGAGAAGAGTGAGCAGTTCTTC
>few|TRBV7-2|TRBJ2-5|.
CASLRWQGGQETQYF
TGTGCCAGCTTACGGTGGCAGGGGGGACAAGAGACCCAGTACTTC
>.|TRBV12-3/TRBV12-4|TRBJ2-4|.
CASSLGGTLAKNIQYF
TGTGCCAGCAGTTTGGGGGGTACCCTAGCCAAAAACATTCAGTACTTC
>few|TRBV4-1|TRBJ1-1|.
CASSPRGGTEAFF
TGCGCCAGCAGCCCGCGGGGCGGCACTGAAGCTTTCTTT
>once|TRBV5-1|TRBJ1-1|.
CASSLSSQNTEAFF
TGCGCCAGCAGCTTGTCGTCACAGAACACTGAAGCTTTCTTT
>.|TRBV20-1|TRBJ2-1|.
CSARFGGDNEQFF
TGCAGTGCTAGATTTGGGGGCGATAATGAGCAGTTCTTC
>.|TRBV12-3/TRBV12-4|TRBJ1-6|.
CASSFGTANSPLHF
TGTGCCAGCAGTTTTGGGACGGCCAATTCACCCCTCCACTTT
>few|TRBV5-1|TRBJ2-5|TRBD1
CASSLWGQGSRETQYF
TGCGCCAGCAGCTTGTGGGGACAGGGGTCAAGGGAGACCCAGTACTTC
>many|TRBV12-3/TRBV12-4|TRBJ1-1|TRBD1
CASSPNRGGSTEAFF
TGTGCCAGCAGCCCGAACAGGGGAGGCAGCACTGAAGCTTTCTTT
>.|TRBV20-1|TRBJ2-7|TRBD1
CSARTDRGSYEQYF
TGCAGTGCTCGAACGGACAGGGGCTCCTACGAGCAGTACTTC
>.|TRBV10-2|TRBJ1-6|.
CASSGTLNSPLHF
TGCGCCAGCAGTGGAACCCTCAATTCACCCCTCCACTTT
>many|TRBV15|TRBJ2-5|.
CATSRAYQETQYF
TGTGCCACCAGCAGGGCGTACCAAGAGACCCAGTACTTC
>.|TRBV5-1|TRBJ2-1|.
CASGTLGQSSYNEQFF
TGCGCCAGCGGGACCCTAGGACAGAGCTCCTACAATGAGCAGTTCTTC
>.|TRBV12-3/TRBV12-4|TRBJ2-2|.
CASSLGQPGELFF
TGTGCCAGCAGTTTAGGGCAGCCCGGGGAGCTGTTTTTT
>.|TRBV5-1|TRBJ2-7|.
CASSSGGTGEPYEQYF
TGCGCCAGCAGCTCCGGCGGCACAGGTGAGCCCTACGAGCAGTACTTC
>.|TRBV28|TRBJ2-1|.
CASSPTYEPKSYNEQFF
TGTGCCAGCAGTCCTACCTACGAACCTAAATCCTACAATGAGCAGTTCTTC
>.|TRBV29-1|TRBJ1-5|.
CSVGNGNQPQHF
TGCAGCGTTGGGAACGGTAATCAGCCCCAGCATTTT
>.|TRBV28|TRBJ2-6|.
CASSRGLTSGANVLTF
TGTGCCAGCAGTCGCGGACTCACCTCTGGGGCCAACGTCCTGACTTTC
>.|TRBV2|TRBJ1-2|.
CASSDQGTTRGSYTF
TGTGCCAGCAGTGACCAAGGGACGACGCGGGGAAGCTACACCTTC
>.|TRBV12-3/TRBV12-4|TRBJ1-2|.
CASSFQNYGYTF
TGTGCCAGCAGTTTCCAGAACTATGGCTACACCTTC
>many|TRBV12-3/TRBV12-4|TRBJ1-5|.
CASSEVPQPQHF
TGTGCCAGCAGCGAAGTACCTCAGCCCCAGCATTTT
>many|TRBV12-3/TRBV12-4|TRBJ1-1|.
CASSLVFVSGNEAFF
TGTGCCAGCAGTTTAGTCTTCGTTTCAGGTAATGAAGCTTTCTTT
>few|TRBV10-2|TRBJ1-2|.
CASSGRYGGYTF
TGCGCCAGCAGTGGACGGTACGGAGGCTACACCTTC
>few|TRBV5-1|TRBJ1-5|.
CASSANGNSNQPQHF
TGCGCCAGCAGCGCAAACGGAAATAGCAATCAGCCCCAGCATTTT
>few|TRBV5-1|TRBJ2-1|TRBD2
CASTTGGTSGSNEQFF
TGCGCCAGCACAACGGGGGGGACTAGCGGGAGCAATGAGCAGTTCTTC
>few|TRBV3-1|TRBJ2-3|.
CASSQRSSSTDTQYF
TGTGCCAGCAGCCAACGGTCCTCTAGCACAGATACGCAGTATTTT
>few|TRBV25-1|TRBJ2-5|.
CASSEYGGRQETQYF
TGTGCCAGCAGTGAATATGGGGGGCGTCAAGAGACCCAGTACTTC
>.|TRBV28|TRBJ2-7|.
CASSFSPPPEQYF
TGTGCCAGCAGTTTCAGCCCGCCCCCCGAGCAGTACTTC
>.|TRBV18|TRBJ2-7|.
CASSRFGGETAYEQYF
TGTGCCAGCTCACGTTTCGGCGGGGAGACAGCCTACGAGCAGTACTTC
>.|TRBV3-1|TRBJ2-5|TRBD2
CACTQGLAGSGGQETQYF
TGTGCCTGCACCCAAGGACTAGCGGGATCAGGGGGGCAAGAGACCCAGTACTTC
>few|TRBV7-9|TRBJ2-4|.
CASSLDRAKNIQYF
TGTGCCAGCAGCTTGGACAGAGCCAAAAACATTCAGTACTTC